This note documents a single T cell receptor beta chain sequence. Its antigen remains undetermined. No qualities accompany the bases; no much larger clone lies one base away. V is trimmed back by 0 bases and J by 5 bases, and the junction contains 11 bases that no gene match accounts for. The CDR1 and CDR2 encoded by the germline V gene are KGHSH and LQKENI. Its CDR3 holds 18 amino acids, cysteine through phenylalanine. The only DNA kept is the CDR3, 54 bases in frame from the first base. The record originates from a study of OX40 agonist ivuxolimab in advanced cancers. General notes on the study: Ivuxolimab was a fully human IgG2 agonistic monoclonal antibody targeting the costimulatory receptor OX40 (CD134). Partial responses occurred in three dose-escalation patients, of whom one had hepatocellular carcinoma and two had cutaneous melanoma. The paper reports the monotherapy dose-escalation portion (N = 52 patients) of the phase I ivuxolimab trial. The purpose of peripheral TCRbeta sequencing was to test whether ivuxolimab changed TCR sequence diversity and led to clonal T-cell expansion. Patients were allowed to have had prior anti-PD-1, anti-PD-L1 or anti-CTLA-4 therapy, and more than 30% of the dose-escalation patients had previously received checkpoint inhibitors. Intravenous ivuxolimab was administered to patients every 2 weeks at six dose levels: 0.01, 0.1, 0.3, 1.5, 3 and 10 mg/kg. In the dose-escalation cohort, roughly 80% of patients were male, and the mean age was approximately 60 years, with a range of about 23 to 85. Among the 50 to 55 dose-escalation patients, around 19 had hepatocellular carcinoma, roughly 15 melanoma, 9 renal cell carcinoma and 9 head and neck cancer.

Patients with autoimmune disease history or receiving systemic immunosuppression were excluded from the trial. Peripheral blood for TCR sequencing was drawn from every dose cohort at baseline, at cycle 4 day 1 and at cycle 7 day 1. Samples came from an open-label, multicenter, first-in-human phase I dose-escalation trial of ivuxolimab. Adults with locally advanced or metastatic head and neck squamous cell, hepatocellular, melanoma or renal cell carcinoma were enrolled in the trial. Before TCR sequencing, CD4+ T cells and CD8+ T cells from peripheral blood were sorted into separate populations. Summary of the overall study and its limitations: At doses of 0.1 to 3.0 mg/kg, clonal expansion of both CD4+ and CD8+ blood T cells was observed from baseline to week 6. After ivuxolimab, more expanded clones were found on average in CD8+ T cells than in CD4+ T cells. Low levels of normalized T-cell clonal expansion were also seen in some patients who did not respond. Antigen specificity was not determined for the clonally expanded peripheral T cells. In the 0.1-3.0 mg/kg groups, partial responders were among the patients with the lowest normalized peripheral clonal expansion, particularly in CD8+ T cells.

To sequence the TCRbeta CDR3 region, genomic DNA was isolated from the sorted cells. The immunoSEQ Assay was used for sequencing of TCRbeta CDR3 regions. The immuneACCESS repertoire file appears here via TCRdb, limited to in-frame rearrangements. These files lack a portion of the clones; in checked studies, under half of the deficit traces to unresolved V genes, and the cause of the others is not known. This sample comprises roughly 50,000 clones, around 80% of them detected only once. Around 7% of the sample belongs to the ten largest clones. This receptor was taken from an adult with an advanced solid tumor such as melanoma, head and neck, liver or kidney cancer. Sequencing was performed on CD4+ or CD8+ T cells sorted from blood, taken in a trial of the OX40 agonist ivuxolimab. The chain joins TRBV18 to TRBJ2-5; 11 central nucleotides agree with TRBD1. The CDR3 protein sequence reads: CASSPPAGQGVDRETQYF. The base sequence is TGTGCCAGCTCACCACCGGCGGGACAGGGGGTTGATCGGGAGACCCAGTACTTC.